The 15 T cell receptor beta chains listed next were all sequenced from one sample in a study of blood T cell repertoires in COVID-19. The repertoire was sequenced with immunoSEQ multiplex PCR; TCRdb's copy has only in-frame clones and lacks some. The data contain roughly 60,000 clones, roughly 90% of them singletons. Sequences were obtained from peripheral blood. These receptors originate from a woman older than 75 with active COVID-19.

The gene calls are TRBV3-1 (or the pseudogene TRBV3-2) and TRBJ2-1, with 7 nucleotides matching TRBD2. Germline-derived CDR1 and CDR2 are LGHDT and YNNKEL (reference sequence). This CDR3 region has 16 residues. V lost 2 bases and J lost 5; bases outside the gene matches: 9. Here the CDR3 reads CASSQPSGSLHNEQFF. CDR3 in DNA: TGTGCCAGCAGCCAACCTAGCGGATCCCTCCACAATGAGCAGTTCTTC.

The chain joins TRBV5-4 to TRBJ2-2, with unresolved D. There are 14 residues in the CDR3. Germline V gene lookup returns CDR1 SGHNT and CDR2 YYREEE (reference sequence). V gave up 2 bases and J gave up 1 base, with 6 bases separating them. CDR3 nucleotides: TGTGCCAGCAGCTTCCGACAGAACACCGGGGAGCTGTTTTTT. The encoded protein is CASSFRQNTGELFF.

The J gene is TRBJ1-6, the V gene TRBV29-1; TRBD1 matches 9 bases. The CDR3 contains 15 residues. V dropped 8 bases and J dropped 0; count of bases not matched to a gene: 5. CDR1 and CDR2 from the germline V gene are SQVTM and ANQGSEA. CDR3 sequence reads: CSSYRGLSYNSPLHF. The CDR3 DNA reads TGCAGCTCGTACAGGGGGCTCTCCTATAATTCACCCCTCCACTTT.

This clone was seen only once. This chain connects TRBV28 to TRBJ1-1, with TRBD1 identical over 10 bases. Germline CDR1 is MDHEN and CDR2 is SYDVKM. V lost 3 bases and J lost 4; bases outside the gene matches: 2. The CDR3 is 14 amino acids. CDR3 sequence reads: CASSLTGGITEAFF. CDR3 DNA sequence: TGTGCCAGCAGTTTGACAGGGGGCATCACTGAAGCTTTCTTT.

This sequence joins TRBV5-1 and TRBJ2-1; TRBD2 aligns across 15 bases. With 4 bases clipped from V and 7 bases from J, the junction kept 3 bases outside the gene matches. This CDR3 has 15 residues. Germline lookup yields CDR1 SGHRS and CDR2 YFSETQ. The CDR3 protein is CASSAGLAGGNEQFF. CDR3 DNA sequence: TGCGCCAGCAGCGCCGGACTAGCGGGGGGGAATGAGCAGTTCTTC.

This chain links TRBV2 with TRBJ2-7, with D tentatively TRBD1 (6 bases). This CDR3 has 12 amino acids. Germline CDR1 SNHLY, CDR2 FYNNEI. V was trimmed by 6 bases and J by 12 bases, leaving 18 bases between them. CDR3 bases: TGTGCCAGCAGCGAATTGGGACAAATAGGGTACTTC. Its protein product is CASSELGQIGYF.

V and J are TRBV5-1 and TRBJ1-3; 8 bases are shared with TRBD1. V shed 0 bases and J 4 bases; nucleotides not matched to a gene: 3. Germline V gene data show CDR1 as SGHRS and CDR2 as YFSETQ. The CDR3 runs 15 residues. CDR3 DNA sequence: TGCGCCAGCAGCTTGGAGACAGGGGTCGGAAACACCATATATTTT. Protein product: CASSLETGVGNTIYF.

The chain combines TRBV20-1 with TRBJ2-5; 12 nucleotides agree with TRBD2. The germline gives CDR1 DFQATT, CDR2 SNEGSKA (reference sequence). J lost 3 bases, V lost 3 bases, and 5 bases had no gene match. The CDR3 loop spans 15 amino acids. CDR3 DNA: TGCAGTGCTAGTCCAGGACTAGCGGGGAAAGAGACCCAGTACTTC. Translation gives CSASPGLAGKETQYF.

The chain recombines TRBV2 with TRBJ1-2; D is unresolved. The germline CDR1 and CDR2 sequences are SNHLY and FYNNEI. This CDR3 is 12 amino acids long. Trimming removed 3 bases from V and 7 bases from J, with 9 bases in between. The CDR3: CASSERGGGYTF. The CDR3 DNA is TGTGCCAGCAGTGAGCGGGGTGGTGGCTACACCTTC.

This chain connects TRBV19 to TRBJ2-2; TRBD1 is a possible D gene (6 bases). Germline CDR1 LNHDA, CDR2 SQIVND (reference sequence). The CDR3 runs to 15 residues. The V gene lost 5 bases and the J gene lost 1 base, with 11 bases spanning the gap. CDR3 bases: TGTGCCAGTAGTTCGGGACATCTGAACACCGGGGAGCTGTTTTTT. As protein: CASSSGHLNTGELFF.

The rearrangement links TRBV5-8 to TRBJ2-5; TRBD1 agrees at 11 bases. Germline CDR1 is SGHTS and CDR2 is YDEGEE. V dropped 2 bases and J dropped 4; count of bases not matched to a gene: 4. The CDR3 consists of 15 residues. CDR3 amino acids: CASSFGQGARETQYF. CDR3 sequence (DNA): TGTGCCAGCAGCTTCGGACAGGGGGCCCGAGAGACCCAGTACTTC.

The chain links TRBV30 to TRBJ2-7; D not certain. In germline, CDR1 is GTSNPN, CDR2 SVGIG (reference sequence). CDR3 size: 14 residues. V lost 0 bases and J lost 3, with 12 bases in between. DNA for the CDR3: TGTGCCTGGAGTGTACCACCGCAGCGCTACGAGCAGTACTTC. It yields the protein CAWSVPPQRYEQYF.

CDR3 nucleotide sequence: TGCGCCAGCAGCCGAGACGCGGGACGCTCCTACGAGCAGTACTTC. Its protein product is CASSRDAGRSYEQYF. The V call is TRBV4-1, the J call TRBJ2-7; a weak D match, TRBD2 (6 bases). V lost 4 bases, J lost 0 bases, and 13 bases lay in between. This CDR3 is built from 15 residues. The germline V gene encodes CDR1 MGHRA and CDR2 YSYEKL.

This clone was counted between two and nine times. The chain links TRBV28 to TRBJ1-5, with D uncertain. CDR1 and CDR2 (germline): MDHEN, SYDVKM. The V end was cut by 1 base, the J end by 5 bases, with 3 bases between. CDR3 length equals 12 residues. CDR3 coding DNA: TGTGCCAGCAGTTTATCGGATCAGCCCCAGCATTTT. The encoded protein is CASSLSDQPQHF.

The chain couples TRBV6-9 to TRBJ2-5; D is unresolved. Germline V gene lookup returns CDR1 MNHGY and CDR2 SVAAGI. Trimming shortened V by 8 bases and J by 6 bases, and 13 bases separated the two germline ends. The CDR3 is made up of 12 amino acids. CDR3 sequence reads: CASRSQVKTQYF. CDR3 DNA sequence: TGTGCCAGCCGCAGCCAGGTAAAGACCCAGTACTTC.